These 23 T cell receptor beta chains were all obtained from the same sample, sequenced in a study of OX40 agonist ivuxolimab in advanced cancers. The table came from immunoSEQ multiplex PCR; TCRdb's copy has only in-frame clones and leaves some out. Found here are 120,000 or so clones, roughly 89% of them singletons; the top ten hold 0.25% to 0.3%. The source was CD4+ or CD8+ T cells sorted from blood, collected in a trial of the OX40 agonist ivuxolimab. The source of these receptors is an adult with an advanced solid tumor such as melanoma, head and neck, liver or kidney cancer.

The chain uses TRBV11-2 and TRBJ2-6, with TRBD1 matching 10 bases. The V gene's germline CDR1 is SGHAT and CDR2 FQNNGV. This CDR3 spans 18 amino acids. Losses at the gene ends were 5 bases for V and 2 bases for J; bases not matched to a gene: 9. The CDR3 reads CASSRRGQGPPGANVLTF. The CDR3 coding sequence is TGTGCCAGCAGCCGACGGGGACAGGGGCCCCCTGGGGCCAACGTCCTGACTTTC.

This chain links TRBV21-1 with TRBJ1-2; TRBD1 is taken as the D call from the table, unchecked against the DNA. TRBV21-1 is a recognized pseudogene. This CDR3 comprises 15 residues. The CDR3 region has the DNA TGTGCCAGCAGCGAGGGGACAGGTTTGGACTATGGCTACACCTTC. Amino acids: CASSEGTGLDYGYTF.

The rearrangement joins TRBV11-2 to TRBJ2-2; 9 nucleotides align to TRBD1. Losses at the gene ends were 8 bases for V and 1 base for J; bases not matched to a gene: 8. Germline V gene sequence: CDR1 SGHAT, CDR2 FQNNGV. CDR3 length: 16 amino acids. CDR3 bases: TGTGCCAGCCATCGAAAGGGACAGGGGAACACCGGGGAGCTGTTTTTT. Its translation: CASHRKGQGNTGELFF.

The CDR3 is CASSSSDYGYTF. DNA of the CDR3: TGTGCCAGTAGTAGTTCGGACTATGGCTACACCTTC. This chain uses TRBV19 with TRBJ1-2; no definite D call. CDR1 is LNHDA and CDR2 is SQIVND in the germline V gene (reference sequence). The CDR3 has 12 residues. Trimming left V 4 bases short and J 3 bases short, with 6 bases between.

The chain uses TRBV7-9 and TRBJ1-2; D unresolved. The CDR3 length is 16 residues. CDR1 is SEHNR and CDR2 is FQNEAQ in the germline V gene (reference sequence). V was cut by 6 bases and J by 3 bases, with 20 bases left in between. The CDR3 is CASSDTDWVFDYGYTF. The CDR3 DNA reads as TGTGCCAGCAGTGACACTGATTGGGTATTTGACTATGGCTACACCTTC.

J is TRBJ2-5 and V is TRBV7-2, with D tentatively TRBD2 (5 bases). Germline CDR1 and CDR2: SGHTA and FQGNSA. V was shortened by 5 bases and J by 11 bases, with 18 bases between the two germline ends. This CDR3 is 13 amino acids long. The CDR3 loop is CASSLQGLGEQYF. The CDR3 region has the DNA TGTGCCAGCAGCCTGCAAGGGCTCGGGGAGCAGTACTTC.

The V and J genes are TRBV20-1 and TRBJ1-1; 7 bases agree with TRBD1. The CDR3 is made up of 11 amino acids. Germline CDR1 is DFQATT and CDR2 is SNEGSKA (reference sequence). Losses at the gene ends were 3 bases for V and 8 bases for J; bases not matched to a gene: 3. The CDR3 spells CSAREDREAFF. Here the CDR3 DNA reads TGCAGTGCTAGGGAGGACAGGGAAGCTTTCTTT.

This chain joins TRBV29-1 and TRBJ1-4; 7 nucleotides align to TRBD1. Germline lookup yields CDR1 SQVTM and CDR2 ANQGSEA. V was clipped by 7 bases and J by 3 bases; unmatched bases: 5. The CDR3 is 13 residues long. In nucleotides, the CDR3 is TGCAGCGCGGGGACAGAAGCTAATGAAAAACTGTTTTTT. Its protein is CSAGTEANEKLFF. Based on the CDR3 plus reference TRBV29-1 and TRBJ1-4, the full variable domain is SAVISQKPSRDICQRGTSLTIQCQVDSQVTMMFWYRQQPGQSLTLIATANQGSEATYESGFVIDKFPISRPNLTFSTLTVSNMSPEDSSIYLCSAGTEANEKLFFGSGTQLSVL.

Here the CDR3 DNA reads TGTGCCAGCAGCGACGGGAGCAATGAGCAGTTCTTC. This translates into CASSDGSNEQFF. The V gene is TRBV7-3, the J gene TRBJ2-1; D is possibly TRBD2 (6 bases). Deletions cut 5 bases from V and 6 bases from J, with 8 bases between. Germline assignment: CDR1 SGHTA and CDR2 FQGTGA. The CDR3 has 12 residues. Combining the CDR3 with reference TRBV7-3 and TRBJ2-1 gives the whole variable domain GAGVSQTPSNKVTEKGKYVELRCDPISGHTALYWYRQSLGQGPEFLIYFQGTGAADDSGLPNDRFFAVRPEGSVSTLKIQRTERGDSAVYLCASSDGSNEQFFGPGTRLTVL.

The CDR3 loop is CAWSVVVNTEAFF. The CDR3, as DNA: TGTGCCTGGAGTGTCGTAGTTAACACTGAAGCTTTCTTT. The chain carries TRBV30 and TRBJ1-1; no clear D gene. The CDR3 consists of 13 residues. V was trimmed by 0 bases and J by 2 bases, leaving 7 bases between them. Germline V CDR1 and CDR2: GTSNPN, SVGIG (reference sequence).

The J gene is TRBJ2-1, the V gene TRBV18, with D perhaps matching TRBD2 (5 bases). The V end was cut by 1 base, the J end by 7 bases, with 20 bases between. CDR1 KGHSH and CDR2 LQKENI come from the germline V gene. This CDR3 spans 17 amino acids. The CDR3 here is CASSPQAGTPRGNEQFF. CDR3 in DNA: TGTGCCAGCTCACCACAGGCGGGTACCCCACGGGGTAATGAGCAGTTCTTC.

CDR3 nucleotides: TGTGCCAGCAGCCCGGACAACTACGAGCAGTACTTC. Translated, it gives CASSPDNYEQYF. This rearrangement joins TRBV6-5 to TRBJ2-7; TRBD1 might be the D (5 bases). V lost 6 bases to trimming and J lost 3 bases, with 9 bases between them. This CDR3 spans 12 amino acids. Germline assignment: CDR1 MNHEY and CDR2 SVGAGI.

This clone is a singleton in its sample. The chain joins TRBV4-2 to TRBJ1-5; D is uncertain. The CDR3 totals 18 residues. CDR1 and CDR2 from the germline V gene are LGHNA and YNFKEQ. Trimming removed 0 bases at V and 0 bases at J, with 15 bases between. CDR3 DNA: TGTGCCAGCAGCCAAGATATCGGACCCGCGGATAGCAATCAGCCCCAGCATTTT. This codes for CASSQDIGPADSNQPQHF.

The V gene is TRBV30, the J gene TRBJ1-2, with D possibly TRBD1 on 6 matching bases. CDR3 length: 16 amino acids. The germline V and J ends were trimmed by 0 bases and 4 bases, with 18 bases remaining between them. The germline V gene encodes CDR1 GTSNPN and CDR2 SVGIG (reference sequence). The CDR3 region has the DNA TGTGCCTGGAGTGTACCAGGGGTCCACAACTCCTATGGCTACACCTTC. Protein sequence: CAWSVPGVHNSYGYTF.

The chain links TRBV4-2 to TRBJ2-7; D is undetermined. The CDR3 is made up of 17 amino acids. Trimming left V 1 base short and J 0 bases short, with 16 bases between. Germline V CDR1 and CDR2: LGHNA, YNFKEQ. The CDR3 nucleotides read TGTGCCAGCAGCCAAGTAACATCCCGAAGGACCTCCTACGAGCAGTACTTC. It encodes CASSQVTSRRTSYEQYF.

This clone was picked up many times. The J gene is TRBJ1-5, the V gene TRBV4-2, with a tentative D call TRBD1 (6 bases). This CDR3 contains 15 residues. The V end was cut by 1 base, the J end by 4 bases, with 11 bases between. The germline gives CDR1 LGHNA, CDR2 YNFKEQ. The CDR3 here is CASSQGRGANQPQHF. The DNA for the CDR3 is TGTGCCAGCAGCCAAGGCAGGGGCGCAAATCAGCCCCAGCATTTT.

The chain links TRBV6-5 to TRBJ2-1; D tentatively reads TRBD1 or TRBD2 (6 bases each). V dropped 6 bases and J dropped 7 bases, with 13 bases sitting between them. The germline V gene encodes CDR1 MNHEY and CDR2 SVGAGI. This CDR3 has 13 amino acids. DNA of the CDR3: TGTGCCAGCAGGGGCACAGGGAGGAATGAGCAGTTCTTC. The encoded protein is CASRGTGRNEQFF.

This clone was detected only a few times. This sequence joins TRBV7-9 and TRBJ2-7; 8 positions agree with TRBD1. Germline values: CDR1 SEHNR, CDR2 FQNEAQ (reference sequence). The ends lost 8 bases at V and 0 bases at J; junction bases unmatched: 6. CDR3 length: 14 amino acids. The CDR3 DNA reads TGTGCCAGCGGACGAACAGGGGGCTCCTACGAGCAGTACTTC. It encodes CASGRTGGSYEQYF.

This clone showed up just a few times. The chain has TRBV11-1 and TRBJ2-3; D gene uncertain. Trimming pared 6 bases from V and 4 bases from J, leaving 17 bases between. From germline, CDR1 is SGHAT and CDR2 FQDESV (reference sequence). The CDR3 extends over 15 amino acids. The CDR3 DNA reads TGTGCCAGCAGATACACAGCGCTCGGAGCAGATACGCAGTATTTT. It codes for CASRYTALGADTQYF.

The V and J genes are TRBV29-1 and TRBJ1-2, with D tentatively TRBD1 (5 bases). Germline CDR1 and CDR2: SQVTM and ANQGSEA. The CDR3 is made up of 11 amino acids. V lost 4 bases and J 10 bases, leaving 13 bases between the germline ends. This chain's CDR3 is CSVAVDSDYTF. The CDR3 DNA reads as TGCAGCGTTGCGGTAGACAGTGACTACACCTTC.

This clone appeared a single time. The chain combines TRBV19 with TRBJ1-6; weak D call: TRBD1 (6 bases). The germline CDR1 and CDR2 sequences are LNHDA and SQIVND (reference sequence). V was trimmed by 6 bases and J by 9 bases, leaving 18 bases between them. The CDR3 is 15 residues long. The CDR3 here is CASSLRGGPRSPLHF. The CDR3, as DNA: TGTGCCAGTAGCTTACGGGGGGGCCCACGTTCACCCCTCCACTTT.

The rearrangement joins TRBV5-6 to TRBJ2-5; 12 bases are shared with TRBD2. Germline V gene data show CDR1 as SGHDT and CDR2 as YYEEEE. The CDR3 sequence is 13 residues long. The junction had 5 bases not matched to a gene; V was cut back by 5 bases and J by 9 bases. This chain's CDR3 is CASRRTSGEAQYF. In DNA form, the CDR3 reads TGTGCCAGCAGACGGACTAGCGGGGAGGCCCAGTACTTC.

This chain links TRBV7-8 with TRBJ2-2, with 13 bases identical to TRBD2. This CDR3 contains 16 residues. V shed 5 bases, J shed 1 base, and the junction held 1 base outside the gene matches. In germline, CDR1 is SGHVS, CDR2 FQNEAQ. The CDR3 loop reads CASSRLAGGNTGELFF. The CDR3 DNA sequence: TGTGCCAGCAGCCGACTAGCGGGAGGGAACACCGGGGAGCTGTTTTTT.